The next 22 T cell receptor beta chains were all read from a single sample in a study of shared T cell receptors in the human thymus. The table came from immunoSEQ multiplex PCR; TCRdb's copy has only in-frame clones and leaves some out. Of more than 550,000 clones in the sample, around 87% were seen once. The sample also formed part of further work on human thymus T cells.

The sample was thymocytes. The receptors were gathered from a boy in the first two years of life with a congenital heart defect.

The chain joins TRBV7-9 to TRBJ2-2; D uncertain. V dropped 1 base and J dropped 6 bases, with 6 bases sitting between them. Germline assignment: CDR1 SEHNR and CDR2 FQNEAQ (reference sequence). This CDR3 comprises 13 residues. DNA for the CDR3: TGTGCCAGCAGCTTAGTATCGTCCGGGGAGCTGTTTTTT. It codes for CASSLVSSGELFF.

This chain joins TRBV28 and TRBJ1-2, with D perhaps matching TRBD1 (6 bases). The CDR3 sequence is 15 residues long. V lost 5 bases and J 0 bases, leaving 13 bases between the germline ends. The V gene's germline CDR1 is MDHEN and CDR2 SYDVKM. Here the CDR3 reads CASSPGVSANYGYTF. The CDR3 region has the DNA TGTGCCAGCAGTCCAGGGGTTTCTGCTAACTATGGCTACACCTTC.

This clone has only a few counts. The chain couples TRBV7-2 to TRBJ2-7, with 8 nucleotides matching TRBD1. The CDR3 is 14 amino acids. The J segment lost 7 bases and the V segment lost 5 bases, leaving 10 bases of the junction unmatched. Germline CDR1 SGHTA, CDR2 FQGNSA. CDR3 sequence: CASSNRDRIREQYF. The DNA of the CDR3 is TGTGCCAGCAGCAACCGGGACAGGATCAGGGAGCAGTACTTC.

The genes are TRBV11-2 and TRBJ2-1; a possible D gene is TRBD1 (5 bases). CDR3 length: 14 residues. Trimming stripped 5 bases from V and 3 bases from J, with 11 bases between. The germline CDR1 and CDR2 sequences are SGHAT and FQNNGV. In DNA, the CDR3 is TGTGCCAGCAGCACCAGCAGGGTCTACAATGAGCAGTTCTTC. As protein: CASSTSRVYNEQFF.

The chain has TRBV6-6 and TRBJ2-7; TRBD1 matches 8 bases. The CDR3 is 14 residues long. Per the germline V gene, CDR1 is MNHNY and CDR2 is SVGAGI (reference sequence). V lost 5 bases to trimming and J lost 3 bases; unmatched junction nucleotides: 6. The CDR3 is CASSLTGAGYEQYF. The CDR3 nucleotides read TGTGCCAGCAGTCTGACAGGGGCGGGCTACGAGCAGTACTTC.

The gene calls are TRBV7-2 and TRBJ1-2; D is possibly TRBD1 (6 bases). Germline lookup yields CDR1 SGHTA and CDR2 FQGNSA. Between the trimmed V and J ends, which lost 4 bases and 6 bases, there was a span of 12 bases. This CDR3 is built from 13 residues. The chain's CDR3 is CASSSTGTHGYTF. The CDR3 DNA follows: TGTGCCAGCAGCTCGACAGGAACACATGGCTACACCTTC.

The chain employs TRBV10-2 and TRBJ1-1, with TRBD1 matching over 8 bases. The CDR3 is 14 amino acids. The V segment lost 5 bases and the J segment 0 bases; nucleotides outside the gene matches: 2. CDR1 is WSHSY, CDR2 SAAADI, per germline. CDR3 region: CASSPGGLNTEAFF. The CDR3 nucleotides are TGCGCCAGCAGTCCAGGGGGCTTGAACACTGAAGCTTTCTTT.

The chain carries TRBV5-1 and TRBJ1-5; possibly TRBD1 for D (5 bases). CDR1 SGHRS and CDR2 YFSETQ come from the germline V gene. The CDR3 runs 14 residues. V was cut by 5 bases and J by 5 bases, with 14 bases left in between. CDR3 amino acids: CASRKDSLHQPQHF. For the CDR3, the DNA is TGCGCCAGCAGAAAAGACAGCCTTCATCAGCCCCAGCATTTT.

The CDR3 bases are TGTGCCAGCAAGGGCCCCGGGATCTACGGCTACACCTTC. Translated, it gives CASKGPGIYGYTF. The chain combines TRBV9 with TRBJ1-2; D remains ambiguous. Deletions cut 6 bases from V and 8 bases from J, with 17 bases between. Looked up from germline, CDR1 is SGDLS and CDR2 is YYNGEE. This CDR3 comprises 13 residues.

This sequence joins TRBV27 and TRBJ1-6; D is ambiguous. The germline gives CDR1 MNHEY, CDR2 SMNVEV (reference sequence). The ends were cut back, 3 bases at V and 6 bases at J, with 12 bases in the middle. The CDR3 extends over 15 amino acids. The CDR3 sequence is CASSLMTRPNSPLHF. CDR3 DNA sequence: TGTGCCAGCAGTTTGATGACAAGACCTAATTCACCCCTCCACTTT.

This clone was recorded once. J is TRBJ2-3 and V is TRBV4-1; D gene uncertain. Per germline, CDR1 MGHRA and CDR2 YSYEKL. The CDR3 is 14 amino acids. V gave up 1 base and J gave up 7 bases, with 12 bases separating them. DNA of the CDR3: TGCGCCAGCAGCCAAGTCCTCCTTCTACATACGCAGTATTTT. It codes for CASSQVLLLHTQYF.

The chain has TRBV6-5 and TRBJ2-7, with TRBD2 matching 10 bases. The CDR3 sequence is 15 residues long. Germline V lookup: CDR1 MNHEY, CDR2 SVGAGI. Germline trimming cut 4 bases from V and 2 bases from J; bases unmatched to any gene: 5. CDR3 DNA sequence: TGTGCCAGCAGTTCTGGAACTAGCGGGACCTACGAGCAGTACTTC. Translation: CASSSGTSGTYEQYF.

This rearrangement joins TRBV10-3 to TRBJ2-6; D uncertain. The germline V gene encodes CDR1 ENHRY and CDR2 SYGVKD. The CDR3 is made up of 13 amino acids. The V and J ends lost 8 bases and 0 bases respectively, with 5 bases between them. CDR3: CAIQVSGANVLTF. The CDR3 nucleotides read TGTGCCATCCAGGTCTCTGGGGCCAACGTCCTGACTTTC.

CDR3 DNA: TGCGCCAGCAGTGACGACAAGAACTATGGCTACACCTTC. Its protein is CASSDDKNYGYTF. V gene TRBV10-1 combines with J gene TRBJ1-2, with unresolved D. V dropped 3 bases and J dropped 2 bases, with 7 bases sitting between them. The CDR3 sequence is 13 residues long. Germline-derived CDR1 and CDR2 are WNHNN and SYGVQD (reference sequence).

Notes on this clone: Within the sample, other DNA sequences also encode this same CDR3. The chain has TRBV15 and TRBJ1-3, with D uncertain. The germline CDR1 and CDR2 sequences are LNHNV and YYDKDF (reference sequence). CDR3 length equals 15 residues. Trimming shortened V by 0 bases and J by 4 bases, and 10 bases separated the two germline ends. The CDR3 reads CATSRDRGSGNTIYF. Written as DNA, the CDR3 is TGTGCCACCAGCAGAGACCGGGGTTCCGGAAACACCATATATTTT. The full variable domain, its missing parts supplied by reference TRBV15 and TRBJ1-3, is DAMVIQNPRYQVTQFGKPVTLSCSQTLNHNVMYWYQQKSSQAPKLLFHYYDKDFNNEADTPDNFQSRRPNTSFCFLDIRSPGLGDTAMYLCATSRDRGSGNTIYFGEGSWLTVV.

V gene TRBV2 combines with J gene TRBJ2-7; 9 positions agree with TRBD1. From germline, CDR1 is SNHLY and CDR2 FYNNEI. The CDR3 contains 15 residues. Losses at the gene ends were 7 bases for V and 1 base for J; bases not matched to a gene: 8. The CDR3 here is CASNIGTGLSYEQYF. The CDR3 DNA is TGTGCCAGCAATATTGGGACAGGGTTATCCTACGAGCAGTACTTC.

In DNA, the CDR3 is TGTGCCAGCAGTGAAACATCTAGGGGGTTTGGGACCCAGTACTTC. Its protein product is CASSETSRGFGTQYF. The V and J genes are TRBV25-1 and TRBJ2-5; TRBD1 might be the D (6 bases). V lost 2 bases, J lost 7 bases, and 17 bases lay in between. Germline lookup yields CDR1 MGHDK and CDR2 SYGVNS. The CDR3 sequence is 15 residues long.

This CDR3 reads CASSHLRAIHEQYF. For the CDR3, the DNA is TGTGCCAGCAGCCACCTCAGGGCCATCCACGAGCAGTACTTC. The chain uses TRBV28 and TRBJ2-5; D may be TRBD1 (5 bases). The J call may be incorrect, as the DNA end agrees better with TRBJ2-7. The CDR3 is 14 residues long. Germline V gene sequence: CDR1 MDHEN, CDR2 SYDVKM.

This clone was seen more than once but under ten times. The genes are TRBV6-5 and TRBJ1-5; TRBD1 matches 10 bases. Germline CDR1 MNHEY, CDR2 SVGAGI. The length of the CDR3 is 16 residues. V shed 4 bases, J shed 5 bases, and the junction held 8 bases outside the gene matches. The CDR3 nucleotides are TGTGCCAGCAGTTCGGTGGGACAGGGGAGGGATCAGCCCCAGCATTTT. As protein: CASSSVGQGRDQPQHF.

This chain links TRBV9 with TRBJ2-7, with TRBD1 as a possible D gene (5 bases). The germline CDR1 and CDR2 sequences are SGDLS and YYNGEE. The CDR3 extends over 15 amino acids. V lost 0 bases and J lost 7, with 17 bases in between. The CDR3 region is CASSVDDRPSGEQYF. DNA of the CDR3: TGTGCCAGCAGCGTAGACGACAGACCTTCAGGGGAGCAGTACTTC. Looking up the rest from reference TRBV9 and TRBJ2-7 gives the full variable domain: DSGVTQTPKHLITATGQRVTLRCSPRSGDLSVYWYQQSLDQGLQFLIQYYNGEERAKGNILERFSAQQFPDLHSELNLSSLELGDSALYFCASSVDDRPSGEQYFGPGTRLTVT.

This chain joins TRBV5-6 and TRBJ2-7; 8 bases map to TRBD1. There are 15 residues in the CDR3. Germline V gene sequence: CDR1 SGHDT, CDR2 YYEEEE. Unmatched junction bases numbered 12, after V lost 6 bases and J lost 4 bases. CDR3 DNA: TGTGCCAGCAACACTAAGACAGGGGCCGTATACGAGCAGTACTTC. Its protein product is CASNTKTGAVYEQYF.

V is TRBV28 and J is TRBJ1-6, with no clear D. The V gene's germline CDR1 is MDHEN and CDR2 SYDVKM. V was clipped by 6 bases and J by 10 bases, with 13 bases between them. The CDR3 consists of 13 residues. CDR3 sequence reads: CASSDKGSSPLHF. CDR3 in DNA: TGTGCCAGCAGCGACAAAGGCTCCTCACCCCTCCACTTT.